This T cell receptor beta chain was sequenced in a study of cytomegalovirus exposure and HLA in healthy donors. The PCR employed 60 Vbeta primers together with 13 Jbeta primers. Sequenced by immunoSEQ multiplex PCR; TCRdb stores in-frame clones only, minus some. The repertoire holds over 80,000 clones, about four fifths seen once, with about 5.5% in the top ten. CDR1 is MNHEY and CDR2 is SVGAGI in the germline V gene. V dropped 4 bases and J dropped 0; count of bases not matched to a gene: 3. The CDR3 is 15 amino acids. This receptor was identified in a man between 35 and 55 years old in good health and CMV-seropositive. The specimen was PBMCs. The rearrangement joins TRBV6-5 to TRBJ1-5; 7 positions match TRBD1. In DNA, the CDR3 is TGTGCCAGCAGTTCGACAGGGAGTAGCAATCAGCCCCAGCATTTT. Its protein product is CASSSTGSSNQPQHF.